Listed below are T cell receptor beta chains from one sample, sequenced in a study of T cell changes during pregnancy in multiple sclerosis. The method was immunoSEQ multiplex PCR; TCRdb's version includes in-frame clones alone and lacks a portion of them. The top ten clones hold over 1.3% of a sample with about 68,000 clones, roughly 94% of them seen once. The sequences come from peripheral blood, collected in the second trimester of pregnancy. These receptors were taken from a female donor in good health, enrolled as a control in a pregnancy study. The CDR3 runs from the conserved cysteine through the conserved F or W. Fields, in order: D gene, V gene, J gene, clone size, CDR3 DNA, CDR3 protein. The D gene is left open where the match is weak. Where a row states a size, it is once, few, many or the class of an expanded clone; other rows omit it.

-	TRBV7-9	TRBJ1-2	-	TGTGCCAGCAGCCTCGACAGGGGCTACACCTTC	CASSLDRGYTF
TRBD2	TRBV5-4	TRBJ2-1	-	TGTGCCAGCAGCTTGGATGGGACTAGCTACTACAATGAGCAGTTCTTC	CASSLDGTSYYNEQFF
-	TRBV7-2	TRBJ2-3	-	TGTGCCAGCAGCTTAGTGGGGGCCGGGTTGGCAGATACGCAGTATTTT	CASSLVGAGLADTQYF
-	TRBV5-6	TRBJ2-5	-	TGTGCCAGCAGCCCTGCGGGCTACCAAGAGACCCAGTACTTC	CASSPAGYQETQYF
-	TRBV7-9	TRBJ2-7	few	TGTGCCAGCAGCTTACTAGAGAGCTACGAGCAGTACTTC	CASSLLESYEQYF
-	TRBV7-8	TRBJ1-3	-	TGTGCCAGCAGCCCCCGGACAAGTGGAAACACCATATATTTT	CASSPRTSGNTIYF
TRBD1	TRBV6-1	TRBJ2-3	-	TGTGCCAGCAGTGAAGCTAAGGGACAGGGTACAGATACGCAGTATTTT	CASSEAKGQGTDTQYF
-	TRBV25-1	TRBJ2-5	-	TGTGCCAGCACCCGGACAGAGATGGGAGAGACCCAGTACTTC	CASTRTEMGETQYF
-	TRBV6-6	TRBJ1-3	-	TGTGCCAGCACTTTCTCTGGAAACACCATATATTTT	CASTFSGNTIYF
TRBD1	TRBV7-9	TRBJ2-5	-	TGTGCCAGCAGCTTAGGGGGACAGGGGTGGGAGACCCAGTACTTC	CASSLGGQGWETQYF
-	TRBV5-6	TRBJ1-1	-	TGTGCCAGCAGCTTGGGGCAGATGAACACTGAAGCTTTCTTT	CASSLGQMNTEAFF
-	TRBV6-6	TRBJ1-6	-	TGTGCCATCCGGCCCCAGGGGAGTTCACCCCTCCACTTT	CAIRPQGSSPLHF
-	TRBV27	TRBJ2-3	-	TGTGCCAGCAGTCGGGGCACAGATACGCAGTATTTT	CASSRGTDTQYF
-	TRBV6-1	TRBJ1-2	-	TGTGCCAGCAGTGACCGGGACATGCCCTATGGCTACACCTTC	CASSDRDMPYGYTF
-	TRBV6-5	TRBJ2-7	-	TGTGCCAGCAGTAGAGGATACTACGAGCAGTACTTC	CASSRGYYEQYF
TRBD1	TRBV5-1	TRBJ1-4	-	TGCGCCAGCCGGGACAGCAATGAAAAACTGTTTTTT	CASRDSNEKLFF
-	TRBV4-2	TRBJ1-2	-	TGTGCCAGCAGCCAAGATGGGGGGAACTATGGCTACACCTTC	CASSQDGGNYGYTF
TRBD1	TRBV5-1	TRBJ2-7	once	TGCGCCAGCAGCTCCGGGACAGACTACGAGCAGTACTTC	CASSSGTDYEQYF
TRBD2	TRBV7-2	TRBJ2-1	once	TGTGCCAGCAGCTATCGGACTAGCTCCAACAATGAGCAGTTCTTC	CASSYRTSSNNEQFF
TRBD1	TRBV19	TRBJ2-1	once	TGTGCCAGTAGTGGTCGGGACAGCTCTACCTACAATGAGCAGTTCTTC	CASSGRDSSTYNEQFF
TRBD2	TRBV23-1	TRBJ2-1	-	TGCGCCAGCAGTCATAGCGGGAGGGCCTATGAGCAGTTCTTC	CASSHSGRAYEQFF
TRBD1	TRBV5-6	TRBJ2-7	-	TGTGCCAGCAGCTTGGTGGGACAGGGTGAGGAGCAGTACTTC	CASSLVGQGEEQYF
-	TRBV2	TRBJ1-6	-	TGTGCCAGCAGATACCGGGACTTTTATAATTCACCCCTCCACTTT	CASRYRDFYNSPLHF
TRBD1	TRBV30	TRBJ1-6	-	TGTGCCTGGAGTGTAAGGGGACAGGGGACTTCACCCCTCCACTTT	CAWSVRGQGTSPLHF
TRBD1	TRBV4-3	TRBJ1-2	-	TGCGCCAGCAGCTGGGACAGGGAGCGTTATGGCTACACCTTC	CASSWDRERYGYTF
-	TRBV7-2	TRBJ2-7	-	TGTGCCAGCAGCTTAGGGGGAGTGGCCTACGAGCAGTACTTC	CASSLGGVAYEQYF
TRBD2	TRBV6-5	TRBJ2-3	-	TGTGCCAGCAGTCGAAGCGGGATCAGCACAGATACGCAGTATTTT	CASSRSGISTDTQYF
-	TRBV9	TRBJ1-1	-	TGTGCCAGCAGCGTAGCCGAGACACCAGACACTGAAGCTTTCTTT	CASSVAETPDTEAFF
-	TRBV11-2	TRBJ2-3	-	TGTGCCAGCAGCTACGACAGTCCGCAGTATTTT	CASSYDSPQYF
TRBD2	TRBV10-2	TRBJ2-5	-	TGCGCCAGCAGAGGAGCGGGAGCCACGCAGACCCAGTACTTC	CASRGAGATQTQYF
-	TRBV6-4	TRBJ2-3	few	TGTGCCAGCAGTGACTCGACTACAGATACGCAGTATTTT	CASSDSTTDTQYF
-	TRBV10-1	TRBJ2-2	-	TGCGCCGTCCGGGACTCCCTTGCCGGGGAGCTGTTTTTT	CAVRDSLAGELFF
TRBD2	TRBV4-2	TRBJ2-3	-	TGTGCCAGCAGCCAAGACCCCCTAGCGGGGGGGCGGGCGAGCACAGATACGCAGTATTTT	CASSQDPLAGGRASTDTQYF
-	TRBV5-6	TRBJ2-7	-	TGTGCCAGCAGCCTATACCGTCAACAGGGCCGAAGCTCCTACGAGCAGTACTTC	CASSLYRQQGRSSYEQYF
-	TRBV10-3	TRBJ1-1	-	TGTGCCATCAGTGAGTCGGTAGGGAGGAACACTGAAGCTTTCTTT	CAISESVGRNTEAFF